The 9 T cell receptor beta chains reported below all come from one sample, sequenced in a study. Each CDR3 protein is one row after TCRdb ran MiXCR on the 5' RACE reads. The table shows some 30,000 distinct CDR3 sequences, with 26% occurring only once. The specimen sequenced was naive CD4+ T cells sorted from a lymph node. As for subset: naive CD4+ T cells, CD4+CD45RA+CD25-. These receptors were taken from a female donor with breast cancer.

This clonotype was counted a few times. This CDR3 reads CASSSHGSSYEQYF. The CDR3 bases are TGCGCCAGCAGCTCTCACGGAAGCTCCTACGAGCAGTACTTC. The chain uses TRBV5-1 and TRBJ2-7; D is undetermined. Germline-derived CDR1 and CDR2 are SGHRS and YFSETQ. Trimming removed 3 bases at V and 0 bases at J, with 10 bases between. The CDR3 is 14 residues long.

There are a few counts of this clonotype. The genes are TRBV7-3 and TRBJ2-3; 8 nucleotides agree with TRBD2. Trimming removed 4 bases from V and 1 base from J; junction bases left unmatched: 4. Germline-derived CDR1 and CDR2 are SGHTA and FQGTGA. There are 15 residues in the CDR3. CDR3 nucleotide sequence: TGTGCCAGCAGCTCCCTGGGACTAGGCACAGATACGCAGTATTTT. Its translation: CASSSLGLGTDTQYF. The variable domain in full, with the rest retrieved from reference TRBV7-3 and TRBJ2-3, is GAGVSQTPSNKVTEKGKYVELRCDPISGHTALYWYRQSLGQGPEFLIYFQGTGAADDSGLPNDRFFAVRPEGSVSTLKIQRTERGDSAVYLCASSSLGLGTDTQYFGPGTRLTVL.

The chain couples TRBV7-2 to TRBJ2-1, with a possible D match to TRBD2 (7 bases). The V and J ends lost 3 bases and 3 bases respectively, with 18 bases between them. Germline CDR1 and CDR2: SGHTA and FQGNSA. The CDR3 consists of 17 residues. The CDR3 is CASSFRRGGGLYNEQFF. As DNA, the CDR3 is TGTGCCAGCAGCTTCCGCCGTGGGGGGGGGCTCTACAATGAGCAGTTCTTC.

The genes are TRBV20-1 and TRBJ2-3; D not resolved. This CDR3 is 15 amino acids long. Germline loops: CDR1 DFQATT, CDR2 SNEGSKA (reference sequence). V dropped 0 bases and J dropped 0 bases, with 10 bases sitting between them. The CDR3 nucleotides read TGCAGTGCTAGAGATCGTGAGACTAGCACAGATACGCAGTATTTT. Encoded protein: CSARDRETSTDTQYF.

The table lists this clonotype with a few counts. CDR3 in DNA: TGTGCCAGCAGCAAGGACCAATATAATTCACCCCTCCACTTT. This translates into CASSKDQYNSPLHF. The chain joins TRBV27 to TRBJ1-6; D gene ambiguous. CDR1 MNHEY and CDR2 SMNVEV come from the germline V gene (reference sequence). V lost 6 bases and J lost 4, with 10 bases in between. CDR3 size: 14 residues.

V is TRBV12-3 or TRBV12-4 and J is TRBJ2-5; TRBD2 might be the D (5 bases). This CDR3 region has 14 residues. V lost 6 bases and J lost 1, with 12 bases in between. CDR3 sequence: CASREDSVQETQYF. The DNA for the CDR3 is TGTGCCAGCAGGGAGGACTCAGTCCAAGAGACCCAGTACTTC.

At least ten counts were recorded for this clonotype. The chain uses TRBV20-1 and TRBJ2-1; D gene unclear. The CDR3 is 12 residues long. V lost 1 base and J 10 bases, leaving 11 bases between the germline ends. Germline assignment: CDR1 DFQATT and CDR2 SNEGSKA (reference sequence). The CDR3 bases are TGCAGTGCTAGAGCCCCGGCGGAAGAGCAGTTCTTC. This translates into CSARAPAEEQFF.

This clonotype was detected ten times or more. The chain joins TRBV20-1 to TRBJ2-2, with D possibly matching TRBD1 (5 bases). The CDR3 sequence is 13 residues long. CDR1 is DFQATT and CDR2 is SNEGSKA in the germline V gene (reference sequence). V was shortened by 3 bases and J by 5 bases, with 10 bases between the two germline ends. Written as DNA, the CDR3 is TGCAGTGCTAGTCTCCCAGGGACCGGGGAGCTGTTTTTT. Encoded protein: CSASLPGTGELFF.

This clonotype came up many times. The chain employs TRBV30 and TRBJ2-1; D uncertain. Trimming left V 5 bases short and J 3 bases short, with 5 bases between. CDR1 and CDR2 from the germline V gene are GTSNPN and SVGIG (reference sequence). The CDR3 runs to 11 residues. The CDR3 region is CAWANYNEQFF. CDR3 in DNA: TGTGCCTGGGCGAACTACAATGAGCAGTTCTTC.